A single sample is the source of the 19 T cell receptor beta chains below, sequenced in a study of T cells after yellow fever vaccination. TCRdb analysed the 5' RACE reads with MiXCR anew, one entry per CDR3 protein. This sample carries 500,000 to 650,000 distinct CDR3 sequences, over 9% of them seen once, and the ten largest clones take about 15%. Material: PBMCs, obtained on the day of the yellow fever booster vaccination. The receptors originated from a man aged 30 to 45 who received the YFV17D yellow fever vaccine.

This clonotype was recorded a few times. The chain uses TRBV5-5 and TRBJ1-4, with D tentatively TRBD1 (5 bases). V dropped 3 bases and J dropped 8 bases, with 14 bases sitting between them. The CDR3 spans 14 residues. Germline CDR1 reads SGHKS; CDR2 reads YYEKEE (reference sequence). CDR3 amino acids: CASSWGPLQEKLFF. CDR3 bases: TGTGCCAGCAGCTGGGGACCGCTCCAGGAAAAACTGTTTTTT.

The chain couples TRBV29-1 to TRBJ2-3; 11 bases map to TRBD2. V lost 5 bases to trimming and J lost 13 bases; unmatched junction nucleotides: 5. Germline V gene lookup returns CDR1 SQVTM and CDR2 ANQGSEA. The CDR3 sequence is 11 residues long. The CDR3: CSVLTSGVEYF. The CDR3 nucleotides are TGCAGCGTTCTGACTAGCGGGGTTGAGTATTTT.

The chain links TRBV7-9 to TRBJ2-5; D perhaps matches TRBD1 (5 bases). This CDR3 is built from 13 residues. The V end lost 5 bases, the J end lost 3 bases, and 10 bases lay between the germline ends. Germline V lookup: CDR1 SEHNR, CDR2 FQNEAQ (reference sequence). CDR3 sequence: CASSRQWEETQYF. CDR3 DNA: TGTGCCAGCAGCCGACAGTGGGAAGAGACCCAGTACTTC. The full variable domain, with the rest looked up from reference TRBV7-9 and TRBJ2-5, is DTGVSQNPRHKITKRGQNVTFRCDPISEHNRLYWYRQTLGQGPEFLTYFQNEAQLEKSRLLSDRFSAERPKGSFSTLEIQRTEQGDSAMYLCASSRQWEETQYFGPGTRLLVL.

This clonotype was observed a few times. CDR3 amino acids: CASSRTSDLNTGELFF. As DNA, the CDR3 is TGTGCCAGCAGCCGTACCTCTGACCTGAACACCGGGGAGCTGTTTTTT. The chain uses TRBV7-3 and TRBJ2-2; D is unresolved. Germline-derived CDR1 and CDR2 are SGHTA and FQGTGA. V was shortened by 5 bases and J by 1 base, with 14 bases between the two germline ends. This CDR3 spans 16 amino acids.

CDR3 DNA: TGCGCCAGCAGCTGGGGGATCTTAGCTGACGATGGCGAGCAGTACTTC. This encodes CASSWGILADDGEQYF. The chain uses TRBV5-1 and TRBJ2-7; D is perhaps TRBD1 or TRBD2 (5 bases each). The CDR3 has 16 amino acids. Trimming left V 3 bases short and J 6 bases short, with 22 bases between. CDR1 is SGHRS, CDR2 YFSETQ, per germline.

This clonotype has only a few counts. This chain connects TRBV7-8 to TRBJ2-6; D unclear. V lost 5 bases, J lost 0 bases, and 11 bases lay in between. Germline CDR1 SGHVS, CDR2 FQNEAQ. There are 16 residues in the CDR3. This CDR3 is CASSQNWLSGANVLTF. DNA of the CDR3: TGTGCCAGCAGCCAGAATTGGCTCTCTGGGGCCAACGTCCTGACTTTC.

This rearrangement joins TRBV6-2 or TRBV6-3 to TRBJ1-1, with D unresolved. The CDR3 is made up of 12 amino acids. V shed 9 bases and J shed 10 bases, with 18 bases lying between them. The V gene's germline CDR1 is MNHEY and CDR2 SVGEGT. The CDR3 nucleotides read TGTGCCAGTGCTATAAACAAGGACGGAGCTTTCTTT. It is translated as CASAINKDGAFF.

V is TRBV6-5 and J is TRBJ1-1; a weak D match, TRBD1 (5 bases). Trimming removed 2 bases from V and 5 bases from J, with 12 bases in between. Per the germline V gene, CDR1 is MNHEY and CDR2 is SVGAGI. The CDR3 sequence is 14 residues long. CDR3 residues: CASSYIGGRTEAFF. The CDR3 coding sequence is TGTGCCAGCAGTTACATTGGGGGGAGGACTGAAGCTTTCTTT.

This sequence joins TRBV20-1 and TRBJ1-5, with unresolved D. The CDR3 sequence is 13 residues long. The V gene lost 3 bases and the J gene lost 4 bases, with 10 bases spanning the gap. CDR1 and CDR2 (germline): DFQATT, SNEGSKA (reference sequence). The CDR3 region is CSAREQINQPQHF. The CDR3 bases are TGCAGTGCTAGGGAACAGATAAATCAGCCCCAGCATTTT.

The chain carries TRBV6-2 or TRBV6-3 and TRBJ2-5; a possible D gene is TRBD2 (6 bases). Per the germline V gene, CDR1 is MNHEY and CDR2 is SVGEGT. The CDR3 is 16 amino acids. V lost 6 bases and J lost 5, with 22 bases in between. CDR3 protein: CASSTEGLAKRETQYF. CDR3 DNA sequence: TGTGCCAGCAGCACGGAGGGGCTAGCTAAAAGGGAGACCCAGTACTTC.

Many counts were recorded for this clonotype. The chain has TRBV20-1 and TRBJ2-1; 10 bases are shared with TRBD2. This CDR3 comprises 17 residues. Trimming at V came to 5 bases and at J to 6 bases, leaving 16 bases not matched to a gene. The germline gives CDR1 DFQATT, CDR2 SNEGSKA (reference sequence). For the CDR3, the DNA is TGCAGTGCTCCTAGACTAGCGGGTCACACGACGGCCAATGAGCAGTTCTTC. Translation gives CSAPRLAGHTTANEQFF.

This clonotype was seen many times. The J gene is TRBJ2-5, the V gene TRBV5-1; 13 bases agree with TRBD2. With V trimmed by 4 bases and J by 0 bases, 6 bases remained unmatched. Germline CDR1 is SGHRS and CDR2 is YFSETQ. This CDR3 is 17 amino acids long. CDR3 amino acids: CASSTGLAGKHQETQYF. CDR3 bases: TGCGCCAGCAGCACGGGACTAGCGGGAAAGCACCAAGAGACCCAGTACTTC.

The CDR3 sequence: CASSPDRGRSPLHF. CDR3 in DNA: TGTGCCAGCTCACCGGACAGGGGAAGATCACCCCTCCACTTT. The chain couples TRBV18 to TRBJ1-6; 9 nucleotides match TRBD1. CDR1 and CDR2 (germline): KGHSH, LQKENI. The junction had 4 bases not matched to a gene; V was cut back by 3 bases and J by 10 bases. The CDR3 extends over 14 amino acids.

This clonotype was detected many times. V is TRBV5-1 and J is TRBJ2-7; no reliable D call. The CDR3 covers 12 residues. Trimming took off 5 bases at V and 1 base at J, with 7 bases between the two ends. Germline V lookup: CDR1 SGHRS, CDR2 YFSETQ. The CDR3, as DNA: TGCGCCAGCAGGAAAAATTCCTACGAGCAGTACTTC. Residues: CASRKNSYEQYF.

This clonotype was seen more than once but under ten times. V gene TRBV11-2 combines with J gene TRBJ2-2; D not resolved. The CDR3 has 13 residues. Trimming took off 7 bases at V and 5 bases at J, with 11 bases between the two ends. CDR1 and CDR2 from the germline V gene are SGHAT and FQNNGV. This chain's CDR3 is CASTPYATGELFF. Written as DNA, the CDR3 is TGTGCCAGCACCCCCTACGCAACCGGGGAGCTGTTTTTT.

The chain is built from TRBV10-3 and TRBJ2-4; D remains unclear. The CDR3 is made up of 10 amino acids. Trimming shortened V by 8 bases and J by 7 bases, and 6 bases separated the two germline ends. The germline V gene has CDR1 ENHRY and CDR2 SYGVKD. The CDR3 DNA sequence: TGTGCCATCCACACCAACATTCAGTACTTC. Its protein is CAIHTNIQYF.

The chain joins TRBV12-5 to TRBJ2-7, with TRBD1 matching 7 bases. The V gene's germline CDR1 is LGHNT and CDR2 FRNRAP. This CDR3 is 16 amino acids long. V lost 6 bases and J lost 3; bases outside the gene matches: 14. The CDR3 DNA reads TGTGCTAGTGGGGACACCTTCGGGACAGAGAACTACGAGCAGTACTTC. Protein: CASGDTFGTENYEQYF.

The table lists this clonotype with a few counts. This sequence joins TRBV6-1 and TRBJ2-7; a possible D gene is TRBD2 (6 bases). The germline V gene encodes CDR1 MNHNS and CDR2 SASEGT. This CDR3 is built from 13 residues. The V end lost 3 bases, the J end lost 5 bases, and 11 bases lay between the germline ends. This CDR3 is CASSDKGRHEQYF. The CDR3 bases are TGTGCCAGCAGTGACAAGGGGAGGCACGAGCAGTACTTC.

The CDR3 nucleotides read TGTGCCAGCAGCTTAGGGCTTAGCGGGTTCTACGAGCAGTACTTC. It specifies CASSLGLSGFYEQYF. The chain combines TRBV7-2 with TRBJ2-7; 7 positions match TRBD2. V shed 1 base, J shed 3 bases, and the junction held 6 bases outside the gene matches. Germline assignment: CDR1 SGHTA and CDR2 FQGNSA. The CDR3 loop spans 15 amino acids.